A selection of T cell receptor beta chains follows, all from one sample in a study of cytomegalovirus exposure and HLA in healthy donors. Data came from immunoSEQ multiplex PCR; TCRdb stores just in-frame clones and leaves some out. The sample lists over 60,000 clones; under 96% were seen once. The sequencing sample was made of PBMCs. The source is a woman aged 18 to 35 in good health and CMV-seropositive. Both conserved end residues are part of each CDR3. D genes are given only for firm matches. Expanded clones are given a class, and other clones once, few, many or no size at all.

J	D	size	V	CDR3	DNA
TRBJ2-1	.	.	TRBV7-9	CASSPYNEQFF	TGTGCCAGCAGCCCATACAATGAGCAGTTCTTC
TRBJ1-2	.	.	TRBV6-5	CASRRITGYGYTF	TGTGCCAGCAGACGTATTACAGGGTATGGCTACACCTTC
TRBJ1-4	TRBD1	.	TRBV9	CASSVEERGPTNEKLFF	TGTGCCAGCAGCGTAGAGGAAAGGGGGCCGACTAATGAAAAACTGTTTTTT
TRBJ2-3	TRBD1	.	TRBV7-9	CASSQDRESTDTQYF	TGTGCCAGCAGCCAAGACAGGGAGAGCACAGATACGCAGTATTTT
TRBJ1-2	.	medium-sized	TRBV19	CASSLGGDDYGYTF	TGTGCCAGTAGTCTTGGGGGGGACGACTATGGCTACACCTTC
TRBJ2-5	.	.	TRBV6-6	CASSPTTRFETQYF	TGTGCCAGCAGTCCAACCACTAGATTTGAGACCCAGTACTTC
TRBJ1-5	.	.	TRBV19	CASSNSQPQHF	TGTGCCAGTAGTAATAGTCAGCCCCAGCATTTT
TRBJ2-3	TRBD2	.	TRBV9	CASSVVAGGGDTQYF	TGTGCCAGCAGCGTAGTAGCGGGAGGGGGAGATACGCAGTATTTT
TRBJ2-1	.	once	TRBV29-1	CSVRGRDVSYNEQFF	TGCAGCGTTCGAGGGCGGGACGTCTCCTACAATGAGCAGTTCTTC
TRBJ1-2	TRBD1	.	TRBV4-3	CASSQVSGQGGGYTF	TGCGCCAGCAGCCAGGTCTCGGGACAGGGTGGTGGCTACACCTTC
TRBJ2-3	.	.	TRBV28	CASSLGRLRDTQYF	TGTGCCAGCAGTTTAGGTCGCCTAAGAGATACGCAGTATTTT
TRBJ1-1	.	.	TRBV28	CASSLWAGQAFF	TGTGCCAGCAGTTTATGGGCGGGACAAGCTTTCTTT
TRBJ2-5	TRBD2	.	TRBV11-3	CASSLDVRLAGEETQYF	TGTGCCAGCAGCTTAGACGTCCGACTAGCGGGAGAGGAGACCCAGTACTTC
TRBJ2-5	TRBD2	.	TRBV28	CASSLAGVRRETQYF	TGTGCCAGCAGCCTAGCGGGAGTAAGACGGGAGACCCAGTACTTC
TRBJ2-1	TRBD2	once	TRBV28	CASSVTSGRVKNEQFF	TGTGCCAGCAGTGTGACTAGCGGGAGGGTTAAGAATGAGCAGTTCTTC
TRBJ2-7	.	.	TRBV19	CASSIIQDPTRLYEQYF	TGTGCCAGTAGTATAATTCAGGATCCTACCCGCCTCTACGAGCAGTACTTC
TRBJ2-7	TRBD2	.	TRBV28	CASMTSGGYEQYF	TGTGCCAGCATGACTAGCGGAGGTTACGAGCAGTACTTC
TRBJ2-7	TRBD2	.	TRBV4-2	CASSQGTSGSEEQYF	TGTGCCAGCAGCCAAGGGACTAGCGGGAGCGAAGAGCAGTACTTC
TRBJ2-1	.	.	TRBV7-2	CASSSGPRGMYNEQFF	TGTGCCAGCAGTTCTGGGCCTCGGGGGATGTACAATGAGCAGTTCTTC
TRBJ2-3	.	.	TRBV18	CASSPRNRGNTDTQYF	TGTGCCAGCTCCCCCCGGAATCGCGGGAACACAGATACGCAGTATTTT
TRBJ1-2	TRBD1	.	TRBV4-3	CASSQWTGAKVGYTF	TGCGCCAGCAGCCAATGGACAGGGGCAAAAGTTGGCTACACCTTC
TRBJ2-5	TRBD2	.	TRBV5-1	CASSLTGTSGIGQETQYF	TGCGCCAGCAGCTTGACCGGGACTAGCGGGATCGGCCAAGAGACCCAGTACTTC
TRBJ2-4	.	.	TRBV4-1	CASSRLRDSKNIQYF	TGCGCCAGCAGCCGCCTCCGGGACTCCAAAAACATTCAGTACTTC